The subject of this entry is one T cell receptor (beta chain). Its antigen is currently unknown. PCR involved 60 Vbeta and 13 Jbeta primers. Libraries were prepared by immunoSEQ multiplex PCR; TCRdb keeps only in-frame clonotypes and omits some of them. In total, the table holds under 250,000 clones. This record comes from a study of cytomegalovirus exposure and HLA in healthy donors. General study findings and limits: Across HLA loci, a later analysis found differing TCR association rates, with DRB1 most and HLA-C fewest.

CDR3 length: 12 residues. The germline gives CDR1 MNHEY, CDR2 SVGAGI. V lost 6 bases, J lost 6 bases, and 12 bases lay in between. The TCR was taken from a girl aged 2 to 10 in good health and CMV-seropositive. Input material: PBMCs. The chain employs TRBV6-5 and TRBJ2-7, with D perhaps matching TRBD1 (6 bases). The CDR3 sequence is CASRQGLSEQYF. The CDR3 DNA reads TGTGCCAGCAGACAGGGCCTCTCCGAGCAGTACTTC.